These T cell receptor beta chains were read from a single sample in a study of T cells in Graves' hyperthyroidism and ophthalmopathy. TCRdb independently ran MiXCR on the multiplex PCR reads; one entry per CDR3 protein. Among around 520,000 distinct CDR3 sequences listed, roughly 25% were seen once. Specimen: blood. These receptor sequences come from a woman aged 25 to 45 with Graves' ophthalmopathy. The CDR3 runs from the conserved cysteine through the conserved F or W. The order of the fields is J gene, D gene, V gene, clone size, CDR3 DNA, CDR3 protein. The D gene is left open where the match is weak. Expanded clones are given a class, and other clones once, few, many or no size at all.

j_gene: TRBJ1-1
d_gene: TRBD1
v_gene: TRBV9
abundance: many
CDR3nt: TGTGCCAGCAGCGTAGCTCAAGGTGTAACAGGGGACACTGAAGCTTTCTTT
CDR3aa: CASSVAQGVTGDTEAFF

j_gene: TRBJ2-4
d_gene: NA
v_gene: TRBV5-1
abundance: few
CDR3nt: TGCGCCAGCAGCTTGGCCTACGGGGACAAGAGCATTCAGTACTTC
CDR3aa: CASSLAYGDKSIQYF

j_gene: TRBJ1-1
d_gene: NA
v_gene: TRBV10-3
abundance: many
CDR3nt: TGTGCCATCAGTGGGGGGTCTGGCACTGAAGCTTTCTTT
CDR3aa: CAISGGSGTEAFF

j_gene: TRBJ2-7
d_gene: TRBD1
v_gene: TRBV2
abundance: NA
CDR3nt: TGTGCCAGCAGTGAAGGGGACAGAACCTACGAGCAGTACTTC
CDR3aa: CASSEGDRTYEQYF

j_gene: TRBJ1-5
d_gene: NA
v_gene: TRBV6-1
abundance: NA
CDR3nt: TGTGCCAGCAGTGAATTAAGACAAATTGGTCAGCCCCAGCATTTT
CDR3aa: CASSELRQIGQPQHF

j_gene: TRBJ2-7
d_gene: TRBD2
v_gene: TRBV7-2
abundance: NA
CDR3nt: TGTGCCAGCAGAAGCGGGACTAACCACGAGCAGTACTTC
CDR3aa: CASRSGTNHEQYF

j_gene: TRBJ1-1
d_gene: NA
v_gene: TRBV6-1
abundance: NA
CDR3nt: TGTGCCAGCAGTACACCTTACCGGCAGGGGAGCACTGAAGCTTTCTTT
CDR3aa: CASSTPYRQGSTEAFF

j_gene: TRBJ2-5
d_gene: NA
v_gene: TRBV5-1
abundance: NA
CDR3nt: TGCGCCAGCAGCTTGGGCTTCGAGAGAGAGACCCAGTACTTC
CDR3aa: CASSLGFERETQYF

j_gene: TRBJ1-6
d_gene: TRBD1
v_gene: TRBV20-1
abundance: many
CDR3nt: TGCAGTGCTATCAGGGGGAATTCACCCCTCCACTTT
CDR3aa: CSAIRGNSPLHF

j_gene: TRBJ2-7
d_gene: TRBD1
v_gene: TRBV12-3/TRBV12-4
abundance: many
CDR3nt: TGTGCCAGCAGTTACCGGGACAGCTCCTACGAGCAGTACTTC
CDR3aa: CASSYRDSSYEQYF

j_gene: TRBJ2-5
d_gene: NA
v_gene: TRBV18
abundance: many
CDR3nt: TGTGCCAGCTCACCATCGGGTTTTGTGGAGACCCAGTACTTC
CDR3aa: CASSPSGFVETQYF

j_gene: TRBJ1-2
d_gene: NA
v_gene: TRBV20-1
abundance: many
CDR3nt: TGCAGTGCCCCCCCGGGCGGAGGCTACACCTTC
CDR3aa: CSAPPGGGYTF

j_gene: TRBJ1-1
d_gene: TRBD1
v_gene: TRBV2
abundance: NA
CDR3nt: TGTGCCAGCAGTCTGACAGGGAGTCTCCCTGAAGCTTTCTTT
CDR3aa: CASSLTGSLPEAFF

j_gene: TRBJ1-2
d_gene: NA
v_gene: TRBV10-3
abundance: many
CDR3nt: TGTGCCATCAGTGAGGTCTCAGGGAGTGATGGCTACACCTTC
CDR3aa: CAISEVSGSDGYTF

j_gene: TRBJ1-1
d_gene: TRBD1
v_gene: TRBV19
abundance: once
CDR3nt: TGTGCCAGTAGCGGACAGGGCAAAAGATTGAACACTGAAGCTTTCTTT
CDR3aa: CASSGQGKRLNTEAFF

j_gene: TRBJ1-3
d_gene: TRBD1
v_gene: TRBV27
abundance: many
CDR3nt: TGTGCCAGCAGTGGACAACAGGGGGCGGACTCTGGAAACACCATATATTTT
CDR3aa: CASSGQQGADSGNTIYF

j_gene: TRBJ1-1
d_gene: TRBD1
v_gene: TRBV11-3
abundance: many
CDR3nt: TGTGCCAGCGATATGACAGGGATGCGTGCTTTCTTT
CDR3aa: CASDMTGMRAFF

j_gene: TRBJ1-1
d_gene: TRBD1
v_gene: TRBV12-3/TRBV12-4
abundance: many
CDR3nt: TGTGCCAGCAGCCAAACGCCGGGGGCAGGGGGGGACACTGAAGCTTTCTTT
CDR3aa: CASSQTPGAGGDTEAFF

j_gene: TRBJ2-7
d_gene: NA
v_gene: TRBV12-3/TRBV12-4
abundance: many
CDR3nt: TGTGCCAGCAGCCCCGGGACTGCGTCCTTTTACTACGAGCAGTACTTC
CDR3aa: CASSPGTASFYYEQYF

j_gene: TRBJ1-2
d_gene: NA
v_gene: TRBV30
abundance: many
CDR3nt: TGTGCCTGGAGTGTAAATAACAGGGTCCGTAACTATGGCTACACCTTC
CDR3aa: CAWSVNNRVRNYGYTF

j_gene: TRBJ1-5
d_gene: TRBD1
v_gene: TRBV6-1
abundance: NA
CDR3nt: TGTGCCAGCAGGGATGGACAGGGTGTCGGCAATCAGCCCCAGCATTTT
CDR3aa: CASRDGQGVGNQPQHF

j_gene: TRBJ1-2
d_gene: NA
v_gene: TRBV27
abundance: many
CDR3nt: TGTGCCAGAGACGGGAACTATGGCTACACCTTC
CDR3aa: CARDGNYGYTF

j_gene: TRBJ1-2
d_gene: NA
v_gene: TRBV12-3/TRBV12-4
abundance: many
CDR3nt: TGTGCCAGCAGTTTCGGACCTAACTATGGCTACACCTTC
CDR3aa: CASSFGPNYGYTF

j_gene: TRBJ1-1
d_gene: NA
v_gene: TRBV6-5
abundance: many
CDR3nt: TGTGCCAGCAGTTACAGTATGGGCACTGAAGCTTTCTTT
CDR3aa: CASSYSMGTEAFF

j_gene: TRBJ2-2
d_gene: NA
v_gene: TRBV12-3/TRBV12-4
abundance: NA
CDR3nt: TGTGCCAGCAGCCCCAAGGGGTGGGGGGAGCTGTTTTTT
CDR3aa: CASSPKGWGELFF

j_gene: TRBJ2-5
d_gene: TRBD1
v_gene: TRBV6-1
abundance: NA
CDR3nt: TGTGCCAGCAGCCCCATCTTGTCGACAGGGGGTCATTCGGAGACCCAGTACTTC
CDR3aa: CASSPILSTGGHSETQYF

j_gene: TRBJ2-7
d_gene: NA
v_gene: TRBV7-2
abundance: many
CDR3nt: TGTGCCAGCAGCTTAGGGGGGGACGGGCCCTACGAGCAGTACTTC
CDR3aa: CASSLGGDGPYEQYF

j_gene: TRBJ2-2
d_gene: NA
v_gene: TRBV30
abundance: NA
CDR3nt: TGTGCCTGGAGCTTCATCACCGGGGAGCTGTTTTTT
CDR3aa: CAWSFITGELFF

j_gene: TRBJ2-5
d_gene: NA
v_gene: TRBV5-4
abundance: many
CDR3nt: TGTGCCAGCCGGTTCAGGGACACAGTACAAGAGACCCAGTACTTC
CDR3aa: CASRFRDTVQETQYF

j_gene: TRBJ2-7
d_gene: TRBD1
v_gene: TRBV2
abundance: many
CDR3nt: TGTGCCAGCAGTGATCCGGGACAGGGACCCAGCTACGAGCAGTACTTC
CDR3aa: CASSDPGQGPSYEQYF

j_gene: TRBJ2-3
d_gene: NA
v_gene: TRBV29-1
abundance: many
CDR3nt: TGCAGCGTACCGGGGTGGGGGGCTCATACAGATACGCAGTATTTT
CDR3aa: CSVPGWGAHTDTQYF

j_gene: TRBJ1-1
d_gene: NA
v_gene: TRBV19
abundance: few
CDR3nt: TGTGCCAGTAGTATAGATTCGGTGGGGGCCACTGAAGCTTTCTTT
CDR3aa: CASSIDSVGATEAFF

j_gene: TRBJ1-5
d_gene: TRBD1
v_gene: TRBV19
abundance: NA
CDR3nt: TGTGCCAGTAATGAATGGGACAGGAGCAATCAGCCCCAGCATTTT
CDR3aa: CASNEWDRSNQPQHF

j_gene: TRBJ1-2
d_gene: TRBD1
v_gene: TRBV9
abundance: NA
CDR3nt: TGTGCCAGCAGCTCCACCCCAAGGGGACAGGGATCTTGGGGCTACACCTTC
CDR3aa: CASSSTPRGQGSWGYTF

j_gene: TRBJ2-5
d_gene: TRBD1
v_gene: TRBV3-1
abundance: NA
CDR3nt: TGTGCCAGCAGCAACAAGGACAGGGACCAAGAGACCCAGTACTTC
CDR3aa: CASSNKDRDQETQYF

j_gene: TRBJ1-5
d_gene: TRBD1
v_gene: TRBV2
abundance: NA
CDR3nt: TGTGCCAGCAGTGTGGGACAGGCCCATCAGCCCCAGCATTTT
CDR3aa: CASSVGQAHQPQHF

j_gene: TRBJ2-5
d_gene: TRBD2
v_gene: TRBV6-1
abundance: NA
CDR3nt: TGTGCCAGCAGTGAATGGGTGATAGCGGGGGTAGAGACCCAGTACTTC
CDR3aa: CASSEWVIAGVETQYF